Each of the 17 T cell receptor beta chains below was sequenced from the same sample in a study of cytomegalovirus exposure and HLA in healthy donors. The PCR employed 60 Vbeta primers together with 13 Jbeta primers. The repertoire was sequenced with immunoSEQ multiplex PCR; TCRdb's copy has only in-frame clones and lacks some. The repertoire holds 140,000 or so clones, with more than 75% as singletons. Sequenced: PBMCs. These receptors were taken from a woman aged 18-29 years in good health and CMV-seropositive.

The chain combines TRBV30 with TRBJ1-5; D is unclear. The CDR3 length is 13 residues. V lost 2 bases and J lost 1, with 6 bases in between. Germline CDR1 reads GTSNPN; CDR2 reads SVGIG (reference sequence). The CDR3 DNA follows: TGTGCCTGGAGTTCCCAAAGCAATCAGCCCCAGCATTTT. This encodes CAWSSQSNQPQHF. The whole variable domain, remainder taken from reference TRBV30 and TRBJ1-5, is SQTIHQWPATLVQPVGSPLSLECTVEGTSNPNLYWYRQAAGRGLQLLFYSVGIGQISSEVPQNLSASRPQDRQFILSSKKLLLSDSGFYLCAWSSQSNQPQHFGDGTRLSIL.

This clone came up once. The chain couples TRBV4-3 to TRBJ1-2; D remains ambiguous. Between the trimmed V and J ends, which lost 3 bases and 3 bases, there was a span of 14 bases. The CDR3 is made up of 15 amino acids. In germline, CDR1 is LGHNA, CDR2 YSLEER. Written as DNA, the CDR3 is TGCGCCAGCAGCCACACTATTACCCCGTACTATGGCTACACCTTC. It is translated as CASSHTITPYYGYTF.

The chain employs TRBV19 and TRBJ2-5, with 7 positions matching TRBD2. Germline-derived CDR1 and CDR2 are LNHDA and SQIVND (reference sequence). The CDR3 contains 15 residues. Trimming removed 4 bases from V and 7 bases from J; junction bases left unmatched: 12. CDR3 sequence: CASSNSGLAARTQYF. The CDR3 DNA reads TGTGCCAGTAGTAATAGCGGGCTAGCGGCCAGGACCCAGTACTTC. The variable domain in full, completed from reference TRBV19 and TRBJ2-5, reads DGGITQSPKYLFRKEGQNVTLSCEQNLNHDAMYWYRQDPGQGLRLIYYSQIVNDFQKGDIAEGYSVSREKKESFPLTVTSAQKNPTAFYLCASSNSGLAARTQYFGPGTRLLVL.

V and J are TRBV5-6 and TRBJ1-1; possible D gene TRBD1, 5 bases. Trimming pared 2 bases from V and 1 base from J, leaving 12 bases between. CDR1 SGHDT and CDR2 YYEEEE come from the germline V gene. The CDR3 is made up of 15 amino acids. The chain's CDR3 is CASSLYRPPNTEAFF. The CDR3 coding sequence is TGTGCCAGCAGCTTATACAGGCCCCCGAACACTGAAGCTTTCTTT.

This chain uses TRBV2 with TRBJ1-1; D gene unclear. The germline CDR1 and CDR2 sequences are SNHLY and FYNNEI. This CDR3 comprises 13 residues. V was cut by 4 bases and J by 1 base, with 7 bases left in between. The CDR3 sequence is CASSVIQNTEAFF. CDR3 DNA sequence: TGTGCCAGCAGTGTTATACAGAACACTGAAGCTTTCTTT. The whole variable domain, filled in from reference TRBV2 and TRBJ1-1, reads EPEVTQTPSHQVTQMGQEVILRCVPISNHLYFYWYRQILGQKVEFLVSFYNNEISEKSEIFDDQFSVERPDGSNFTLKIRSTKLEDSAMYFCASSVIQNTEAFFGQGTRLTVV.

This clone was counted once. This chain connects TRBV7-8 to TRBJ1-4; TRBD1 aligns across 12 bases. This CDR3 contains 15 residues. Per germline, CDR1 SGHVS and CDR2 FQNEAQ. The V segment lost 5 bases and the J segment 12 bases; nucleotides outside the gene matches: 10. The CDR3 DNA reads as TGTGCCAGCAGCAAAGAGGGGACAGGGGGCGAAGAACTGTTTTTT. This translates into CASSKEGTGGEELFF.

The chain carries TRBV11-2 and TRBJ2-5; 11 bases agree with TRBD2. The closer fit of TRBJ2-7 to the DNA end suggests the J call may be wrong. Germline V gives CDR1 SGHAT, CDR2 FQNNGV. The CDR3 runs 16 residues. Written as DNA, the CDR3 is TGTGCCAGCAGCGTCAGACTAGCGGGGCTTACCTACGAGCAGTACTTC. Amino acids: CASSVRLAGLTYEQYF.

The gene calls are TRBV5-1 and TRBJ2-7; no definite D call. CDR3 length: 13 amino acids. Trimming cost V 3 bases and J 0 bases, with 7 bases left between them. Germline V gene data show CDR1 as SGHRS and CDR2 as YFSETQ. For the CDR3, the DNA is TGCGCCAGCAGCTCAGTCAGCTCCTACGAGCAGTACTTC. Encoded protein: CASSSVSSYEQYF.

The chain couples TRBV5-1 to TRBJ1-2; weak D call: TRBD1 (6 bases). CDR1 and CDR2 (germline): SGHRS, YFSETQ. The V end was cut by 0 bases, the J end by 5 bases, with 14 bases between. The CDR3 is 15 amino acids. In DNA form, the CDR3 reads TGCGCCAGCAGCTTGGCGGCAGGGGCTGGTTATGGCTACACCTTC. Residues: CASSLAAGAGYGYTF.

The J gene is TRBJ2-7, the V gene TRBV6-1, with 10 bases that match TRBD1. Trimming removed 7 bases from V and 3 bases from J; junction bases left unmatched: 9. This CDR3 spans 15 amino acids. Germline CDR1 reads MNHNS; CDR2 reads SASEGT. CDR3: CASTPRQGAGYEQYF. The CDR3 DNA is TGTGCCAGCACCCCCAGACAGGGGGCTGGCTACGAGCAGTACTTC.

V usage is TRBV2 and J usage is TRBJ1-1; D call uncertain. This CDR3 contains 14 residues. V lost 0 bases to trimming and J lost 1 base, with 6 bases between them. Germline loops: CDR1 SNHLY, CDR2 FYNNEI. This CDR3 reads CASSEAFGNTEAFF. For the CDR3, the DNA is TGTGCCAGCAGTGAAGCGTTCGGGAACACTGAAGCTTTCTTT.

The CDR3 nucleotides are TGTGCCAGCAGTTTGCCCGATTGGGACGTTTTGGGGGGAGGCACTGAAGCTTTCTTT. This encodes CASSLPDWDVLGGGTEAFF. This rearrangement joins TRBV28 to TRBJ1-1; tentatively, D is TRBD1 (5 bases). Trimming shortened V by 3 bases and J by 4 bases, and 27 bases separated the two germline ends. The CDR3 extends over 19 amino acids. Germline V gene sequence: CDR1 MDHEN, CDR2 SYDVKM.

The chain has TRBV5-8 and TRBJ1-1, with a weak D call TRBD1 (5 bases). Germline V gene data show CDR1 as SGHTS and CDR2 as YDEGEE. The CDR3 consists of 14 residues. V gave up 0 bases and J gave up 10 bases, with 16 bases separating them. CDR3 sequence (DNA): TGTGCCAGCAGCTTGGGGGGTAGGGGAATGGCAGCTTTCTTT. This codes for CASSLGGRGMAAFF. Looking up the rest from reference TRBV5-8 and TRBJ1-1 gives the full variable domain: EAGVTQSPTHLIKTRGQQATLRCSPISGHTSVYWYQQALGLGLQFLLWYDEGEERNRGNFPPRFSGRQFPNYSSELNVNALELEDSALYLCASSLGGRGMAAFFGQGTRLTVV.

V usage is TRBV7-8 and J usage is TRBJ2-1; no firm D call. The CDR3 has 12 amino acids. CDR1 is SGHVS and CDR2 is FQNEAQ in the germline V gene. V lost 5 bases and J 12 bases, leaving 14 bases between the germline ends. The CDR3 bases are TGTGCCAGCAGCCCTTCGACGACGGGGCAGTTCTTC. Amino acids: CASSPSTTGQFF.

The rearrangement uses TRBV5-4 and TRBJ1-6; D call uncertain. V lost 2 bases to trimming and J lost 6 bases, with 9 bases between them. From germline, CDR1 is SGHNT and CDR2 YYREEE (reference sequence). This CDR3 is built from 14 residues. The CDR3 protein is CASSLNSGNSPLHF. The CDR3 region has the DNA TGTGCCAGCAGCTTAAACAGCGGTAATTCACCCCTCCACTTT.

The J gene is TRBJ1-2, the V gene TRBV6-1; D not resolved. Trimming removed 8 bases at V and 1 base at J, with 11 bases between. Germline CDR1 reads MNHNS; CDR2 reads SASEGT. The CDR3 contains 13 residues. The CDR3 DNA sequence: TGTGCCAGCGTGCGGGCAGGTAACTATGGCTACACCTTC. It translates to CASVRAGNYGYTF.

V gene TRBV18 combines with J gene TRBJ2-1, with 8 nucleotides matching TRBD2. Germline V gives CDR1 KGHSH, CDR2 LQKENI. The CDR3 is made up of 18 amino acids. Trimming at V came to 4 bases and at J to 1 base, leaving 12 bases not matched to a gene. CDR3 nucleotide sequence: TGTGCCAGCTCACAACCGAAGACTAGCGATAGGTCCTACAATGAGCAGTTCTTC. This encodes CASSQPKTSDRSYNEQFF.